The 18 T cell receptor beta chains reported below all come from one sample, sequenced in a study of radiation and T cells in renal cell carcinoma. Assay: immunoSEQ multiplex PCR; the TCRdb copy retains only in-frame clones and omits some. The profile shows about 130,000 clones, 81% of them singletons. Time point noted: blood 2 weeks post-SBRT. The treatment here: 15 Gy SBRT to primary tumor, nephrectomy 4 weeks later. Material: blood, obtained from a patient whose treatment included radiotherapy and nephrectomy. These receptors were collected from a man over 45 with renal cell carcinoma.

V and J are TRBV6-1 and TRBJ1-2, with TRBD1 as a possible D gene (5 bases). The germline V gene has CDR1 MNHNS and CDR2 SASEGT. CDR3 length equals 17 residues. Trimming removed 1 base from V and 0 bases from J, with 15 bases in between. The CDR3 region has the DNA TGTGCCAGCAGTGAAGGGACACATGGCGACCCTAACTATGGCTACACCTTC. Protein product: CASSEGTHGDPNYGYTF.

In this sample, this clone turned up a few times. V is TRBV18 and J is TRBJ1-1; tentative D call: TRBD1 (5 bases). CDR1 and CDR2 (germline): KGHSH, LQKENI. V was cut by 3 bases and J by 8 bases, with 13 bases left in between. This CDR3 is built from 13 residues. This CDR3 reads CASSPGTKLEAFF. The CDR3 DNA reads TGTGCCAGCTCACCCGGGACCAAACTCGAAGCTTTCTTT.

J is TRBJ1-1 and V is TRBV5-1; D remains ambiguous. This CDR3 spans 14 amino acids. Trimming took off 0 bases at V and 1 base at J, with 7 bases between the two ends. The V gene's germline CDR1 is SGHRS and CDR2 YFSETQ. The chain's CDR3 is CASSLVAQNTEAFF. CDR3 nucleotides: TGCGCCAGCAGCTTGGTGGCACAGAACACTGAAGCTTTCTTT.

This clone appeared once. The chain combines TRBV27 with TRBJ2-1; 9 bases agree with TRBD2. The CDR3 sequence is 17 residues long. Germline V lookup: CDR1 MNHEY, CDR2 SMNVEV (reference sequence). The trim removed 0 bases at V and 6 bases at J, leaving 9 bases unmatched. The CDR3 here is CASSLSIFTLAGNEQFF. The CDR3 DNA reads as TGTGCCAGCAGTTTATCGATTTTTACACTAGCGGGCAATGAGCAGTTCTTC.

The rearrangement uses TRBV7-2 and TRBJ2-3; perhaps TRBD2 as D (6 bases). Per germline, CDR1 SGHTA and CDR2 FQGNSA. This CDR3 region has 13 residues. The ends were cut back, 8 bases at V and 2 bases at J, with 11 bases in the middle. The CDR3: CASAGSITDTQYF. CDR3 DNA: TGTGCCAGCGCGGGGAGTATCACAGATACGCAGTATTTT.

This chain links TRBV30 with TRBJ2-7; TRBD2 might be the D (5 bases). Germline CDR1 and CDR2: GTSNPN and SVGIG (reference sequence). The CDR3 totals 13 residues. V was pared by 5 bases and J by 3 bases, with 14 bases between. CDR3 bases: TGTGCCTGGGACCTCGGGGATTACTACGAGCAGTACTTC. It yields the protein CAWDLGDYYEQYF.

Many counts were recorded for this clone. This sequence joins TRBV18 and TRBJ2-3; D gene ambiguous. The CDR3 is 15 amino acids. CDR1 is KGHSH and CDR2 is LQKENI in the germline V gene. V was clipped by 1 base and J by 2 bases, with 10 bases between them. Here the CDR3 DNA reads TGTGCCAGCTCACCACTTGGCAGCTTCACAGATACGCAGTATTTT. It encodes CASSPLGSFTDTQYF.

This clone was detected a few times. This chain connects TRBV2 to TRBJ2-3; possible D gene TRBD1, 5 bases. CDR3 size: 14 residues. Per the germline V gene, CDR1 is SNHLY and CDR2 is FYNNEI. V was clipped by 6 bases and J by 7 bases, with 17 bases between them. CDR3 loop: CASSPPTRGNTQYF. The CDR3, as DNA: TGTGCCAGCAGCCCCCCGACAAGGGGAAATACGCAGTATTTT.

The chain uses TRBV11-2 and TRBJ2-3, with a tentative D call TRBD1 (6 bases). CDR1 and CDR2 (germline): SGHAT, FQNNGV. CDR3 size: 15 residues. V was shortened by 5 bases and J by 6 bases, with 18 bases between the two germline ends. CDR3 bases: TGTGCCAGCAGCCTCGTCCTTACAGGGTCCGATACGCAGTATTTT. It is translated as CASSLVLTGSDTQYF.

V and J are TRBV9 and TRBJ2-1, with 10 bases aligning to TRBD2. CDR1 is SGDLS, CDR2 YYNGEE, per germline. Trimming at V came to 0 bases and at J to 7 bases, leaving 4 bases not matched to a gene. The CDR3 consists of 15 residues. DNA of the CDR3: TGTGCCAGCAGCGTAGTCGGTAGCGGGAGGAATGAGCAGTTCTTC. This translates into CASSVVGSGRNEQFF.

This clone came up a few times. The chain's CDR3 is CASPRGTGNTEAFF. The CDR3 DNA reads TGTGCCAGCCCCAGGGGAACGGGGAACACTGAAGCTTTCTTT. The V gene is TRBV6-5, the J gene TRBJ1-1; a possible D gene is TRBD1 (6 bases). This CDR3 has 14 amino acids. V was pared by 8 bases and J by 1 base, with 14 bases between. CDR1 MNHEY and CDR2 SVGAGI come from the germline V gene.

V usage is TRBV5-6 and J usage is TRBJ1-2; the D is unclear. The CDR3 is 12 residues long. Germline CDR1 SGHDT, CDR2 YYEEEE. The ends were cut back, 2 bases at V and 1 base at J, with 3 bases in the middle. The CDR3 sequence is CASSFSNYGYTF. The CDR3 nucleotides are TGTGCCAGCAGCTTTAGTAACTATGGCTACACCTTC.

The chain combines TRBV27 with TRBJ2-3; the match to TRBD2 covers 13 bases. The junction had 6 bases not matched to a gene; V was cut back by 6 bases and J by 0 bases. The germline V gene encodes CDR1 MNHEY and CDR2 SMNVEV (reference sequence). This CDR3 is built from 17 residues. This CDR3 reads CASRPGLAGTSTDTQYF. The CDR3 coding sequence is TGTGCCAGCAGACCGGGACTAGCGGGGACGAGCACAGATACGCAGTATTTT.

The rearrangement uses TRBV10-3 and TRBJ1-5, with 9 bases fitting TRBD1. The CDR3 sequence is 16 residues long. J gave up 3 bases and V 5 bases, and 8 bases lay outside the gene matches. CDR1 and CDR2 from the germline V gene are ENHRY and SYGVKD. The CDR3 here is CAISRQGGLNNQPQHF. CDR3 nucleotide sequence: TGTGCCATCAGTCGACAGGGGGGGCTAAACAATCAGCCCCAGCATTTT.

The V gene is TRBV5-5, the J gene TRBJ2-2; no clear D. The germline V and J ends were trimmed by 1 base and 2 bases, with 9 bases remaining between them. From germline, CDR1 is SGHKS and CDR2 YYEKEE (reference sequence). The CDR3 has 15 amino acids. The CDR3 spells CASSLTVTNTGELFF. The CDR3 nucleotides read TGTGCCAGCAGCTTGACAGTTACCAACACCGGGGAGCTGTTTTTT.

This clone was seen only once. CDR3: CASSEYDANTIYF. CDR3 nucleotide sequence: TGTGCCAGCAGTGAATATGACGCAAACACCATATATTTT. The chain links TRBV25-1 to TRBJ1-3; D remains unclear. Germline loops: CDR1 MGHDK, CDR2 SYGVNS. The CDR3 runs 13 residues. Trimming removed 0 bases at V and 6 bases at J, with 6 bases between. Variable domain in full (rest from reference TRBV25-1 and TRBJ1-3): EADIYQTPRYLVIGTGKKITLECSQTMGHDKMYWYQQDPGMELHLIHYSYGVNSTEKGDLSSESTVSRIRTEHFPLTLESARPSHTSQYLCASSEYDANTIYFGEGSWLTVV.

The table lists this clone with a few counts. The rearrangement joins TRBV5-1 to TRBJ2-2; D gene ambiguous. The V gene lost 2 bases and the J gene lost 2 bases, with 10 bases spanning the gap. Germline lookup yields CDR1 SGHRS and CDR2 YFSETQ. The length of the CDR3 is 15 residues. The CDR3 spells CASSFGFLNTGELFF. The CDR3 DNA follows: TGCGCCAGCAGCTTTGGGTTTCTAAACACCGGGGAGCTGTTTTTT.

V usage is TRBV19 and J usage is TRBJ2-1; D is undetermined. V gave up 4 bases and J gave up 4 bases, with 8 bases separating them. The CDR3 totals 13 residues. Germline CDR1 LNHDA, CDR2 SQIVND (reference sequence). CDR3 in DNA: TGTGCCAGTAGTAAGACACCTTACAATGAGCAGTTCTTC. Translating it yields CASSKTPYNEQFF.